This entry features one T cell receptor beta chain sequence. No antigen is known for it. This sample was included in a study of T cell repertoires in cytomegalovirus infection. Study findings and constraints: Dominant in the ex vivo response were TCR beta clonotypes restricted by HLA-C and specific for CMV. Cumulative frequency (of public TCR beta family members) identified carriers of CMV plus the relevant HLA.

The germline CDR1 and CDR2 sequences are SGHDN and FVKESK. Trimming took 0 bases from V and 12 from J, leaving 15 bases between them. This CDR3 is built from 14 residues. TCRdb passed the reads through MiXCR, listing each CDR3 protein once. This sample has roughly 990,000 distinct CDR3 sequences, with roughly 30% found just once. The chain couples TRBV14 to TRBJ2-1; the D gene could be TRBD1 or TRBD2 (5 bases each). This clonotype originated in a human donor in good health (CMV status not recorded). Some clones in this sample may be carry-over from other donors' samples. Sequenced material: cultured CD8+ T cells from PBMCs, taken from culture after CMV antigen stimulation. CDR3 DNA: TGTGCCAGCAGCCAAGATCTAGGGACCGTCGGGCAGTTCTTC. Translation: CASSQDLGTVGQFF.